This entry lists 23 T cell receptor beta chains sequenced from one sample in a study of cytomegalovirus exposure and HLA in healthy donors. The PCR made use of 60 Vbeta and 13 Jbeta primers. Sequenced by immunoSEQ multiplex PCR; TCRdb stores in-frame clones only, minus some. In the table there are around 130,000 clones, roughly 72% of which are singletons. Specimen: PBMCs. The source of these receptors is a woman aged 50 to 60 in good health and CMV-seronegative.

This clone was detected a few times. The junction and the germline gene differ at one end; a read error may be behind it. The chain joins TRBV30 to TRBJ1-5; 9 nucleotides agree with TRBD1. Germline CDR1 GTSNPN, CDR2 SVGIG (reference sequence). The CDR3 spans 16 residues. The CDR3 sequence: CAWSITGGGRGQPQNF. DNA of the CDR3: TGTGCCTGGAGCATAACAGGGGGCGGAAGGGGTCAGCCCCAGAATTTT.

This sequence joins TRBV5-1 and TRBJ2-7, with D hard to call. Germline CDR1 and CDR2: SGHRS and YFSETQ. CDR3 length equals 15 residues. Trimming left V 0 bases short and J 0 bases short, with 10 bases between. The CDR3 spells CASSLEHPSSYEQYF. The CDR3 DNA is TGCGCCAGCAGCTTGGAGCACCCGAGCTCCTACGAGCAGTACTTC.

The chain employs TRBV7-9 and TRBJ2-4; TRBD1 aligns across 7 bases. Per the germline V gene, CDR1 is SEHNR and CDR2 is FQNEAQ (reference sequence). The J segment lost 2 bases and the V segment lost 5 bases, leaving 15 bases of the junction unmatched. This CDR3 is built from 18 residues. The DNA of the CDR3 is TGTGCCAGCAGCCCTCTGGCAGGGGGTTGGGTGACCAAAAACATTCAGTACTTC. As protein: CASSPLAGGWVTKNIQYF. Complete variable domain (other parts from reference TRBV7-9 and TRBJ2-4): DTGVSQNPRHKITKRGQNVTFRCDPISEHNRLYWYRQTLGQGPEFLTYFQNEAQLEKSRLLSDRFSAERPKGSFSTLEIQRTEQGDSAMYLCASSPLAGGWVTKNIQYFGAGTRLSVL.

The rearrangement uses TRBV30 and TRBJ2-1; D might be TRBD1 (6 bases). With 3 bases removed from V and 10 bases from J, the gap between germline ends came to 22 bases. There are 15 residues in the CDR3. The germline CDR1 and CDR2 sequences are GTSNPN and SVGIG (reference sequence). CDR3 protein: CAWRVTARGRGEQFF. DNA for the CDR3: TGTGCCTGGAGGGTGACCGCTAGGGGTAGGGGGGAGCAGTTCTTC.

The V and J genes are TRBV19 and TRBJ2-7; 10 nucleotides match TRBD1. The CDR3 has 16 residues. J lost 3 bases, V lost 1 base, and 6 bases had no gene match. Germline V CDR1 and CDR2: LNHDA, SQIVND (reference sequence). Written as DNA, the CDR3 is TGTGCCAGTAGTATAGGTCGTTGGACAGGGGGCTACGAGCAGTACTTC. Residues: CASSIGRWTGGYEQYF.

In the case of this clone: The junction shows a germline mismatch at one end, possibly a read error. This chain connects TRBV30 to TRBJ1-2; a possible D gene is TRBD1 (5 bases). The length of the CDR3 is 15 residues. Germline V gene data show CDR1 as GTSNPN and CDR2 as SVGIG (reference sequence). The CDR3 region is CAWSVGFGGNYGYPF. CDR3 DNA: TGTGCCTGGAGTGTTGGCTTCGGGGGAAACTATGGCTACCCCTTC.

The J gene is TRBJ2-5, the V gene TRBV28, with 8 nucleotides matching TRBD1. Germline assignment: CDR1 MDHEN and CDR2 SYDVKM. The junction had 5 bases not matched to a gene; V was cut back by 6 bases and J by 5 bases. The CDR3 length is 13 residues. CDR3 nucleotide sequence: TGTGCCAGCAGGGACAGGGATCGGGAGACCCAGTACTTC. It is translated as CASRDRDRETQYF.

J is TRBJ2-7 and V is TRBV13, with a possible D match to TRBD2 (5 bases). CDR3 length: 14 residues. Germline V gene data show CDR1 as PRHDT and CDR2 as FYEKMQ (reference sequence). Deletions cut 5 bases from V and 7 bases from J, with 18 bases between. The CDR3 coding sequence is TGTGCCAGCAGCCGCTTTTTCGGGCCGGGAGAGCAGTACGTC. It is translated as CASSRFFGPGEQYV.

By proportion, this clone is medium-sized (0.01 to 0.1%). CDR3 in amino acids: CASTFTSGTNTGELFF. The CDR3 coding sequence is TGCGCCAGTACCTTTACTAGCGGTACGAACACCGGGGAGCTGTTTTTT. This sequence joins TRBV10-2 and TRBJ2-2, with 8 positions matching TRBD2. The CDR3 has 16 residues. Germline assignment: CDR1 WSHSY and CDR2 SAAADI. The V and J ends lost 9 bases and 0 bases, in that order; junction bases with no gene match: 9.

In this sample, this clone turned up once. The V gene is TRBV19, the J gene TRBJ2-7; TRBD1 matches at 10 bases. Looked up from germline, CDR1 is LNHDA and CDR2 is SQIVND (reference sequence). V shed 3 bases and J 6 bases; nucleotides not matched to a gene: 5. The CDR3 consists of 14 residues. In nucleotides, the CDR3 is TGTGCCAGTAGTATGGGACAGGGGACCCTCGAGCAGTACTTC. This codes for CASSMGQGTLEQYF.

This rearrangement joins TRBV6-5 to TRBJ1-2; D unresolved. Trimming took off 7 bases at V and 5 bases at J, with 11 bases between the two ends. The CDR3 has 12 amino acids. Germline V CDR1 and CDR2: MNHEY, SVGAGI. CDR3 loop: CASIGRGYGYTF. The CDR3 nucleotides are TGTGCCAGCATCGGTCGCGGTTATGGCTACACCTTC.

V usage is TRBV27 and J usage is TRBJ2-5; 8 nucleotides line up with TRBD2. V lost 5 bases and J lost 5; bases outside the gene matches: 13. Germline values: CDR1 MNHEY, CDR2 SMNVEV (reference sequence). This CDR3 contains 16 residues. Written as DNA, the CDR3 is TGTGCCAGCAGTCACTTCCCCGCAGCGGGAGTCGAGACCCAGTACTTC. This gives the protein CASSHFPAAGVETQYF.

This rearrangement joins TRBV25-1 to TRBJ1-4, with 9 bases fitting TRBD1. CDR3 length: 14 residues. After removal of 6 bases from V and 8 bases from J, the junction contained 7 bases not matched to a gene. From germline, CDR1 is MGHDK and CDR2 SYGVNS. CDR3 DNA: TGTGCCAGCAGCGTTACAGGGGGCTGGGAAAAACTGTTTTTT. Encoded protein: CASSVTGGWEKLFF.

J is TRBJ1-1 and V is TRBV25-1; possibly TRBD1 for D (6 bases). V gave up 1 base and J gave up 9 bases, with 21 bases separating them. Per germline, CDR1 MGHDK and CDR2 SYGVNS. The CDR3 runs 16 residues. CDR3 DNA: TGTGCCAGCAGTGAATCTTTGACAGGACCGACCCGAAAAGCTTTCTTT. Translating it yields CASSESLTGPTRKAFF. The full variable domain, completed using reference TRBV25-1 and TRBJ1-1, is EADIYQTPRYLVIGTGKKITLECSQTMGHDKMYWYQQDPGMELHLIHYSYGVNSTEKGDLSSESTVSRIRTEHFPLTLESARPSHTSQYLCASSESLTGPTRKAFFGQGTRLTVV.

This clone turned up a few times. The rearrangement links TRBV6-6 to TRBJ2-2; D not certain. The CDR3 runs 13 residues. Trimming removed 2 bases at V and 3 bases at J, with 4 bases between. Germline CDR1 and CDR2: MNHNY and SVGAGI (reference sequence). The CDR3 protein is CASSYLDTGELFF. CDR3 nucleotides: TGTGCCAGCAGTTACCTAGACACCGGGGAGCTGTTTTTT.

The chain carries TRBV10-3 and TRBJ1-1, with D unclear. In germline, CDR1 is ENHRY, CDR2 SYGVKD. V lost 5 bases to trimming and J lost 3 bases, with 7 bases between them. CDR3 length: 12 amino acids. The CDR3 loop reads CAISLQDTEAFF. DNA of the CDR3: TGTGCCATCAGTCTTCAGGACACTGAAGCTTTCTTT.

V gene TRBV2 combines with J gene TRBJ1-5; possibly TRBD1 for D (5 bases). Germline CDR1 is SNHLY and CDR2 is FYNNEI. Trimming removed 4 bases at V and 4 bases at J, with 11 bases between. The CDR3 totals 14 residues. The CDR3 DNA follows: TGTGCCAGCAGTGGGCCACAGGCTAATCAGCCCCAGCATTTT. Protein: CASSGPQANQPQHF.

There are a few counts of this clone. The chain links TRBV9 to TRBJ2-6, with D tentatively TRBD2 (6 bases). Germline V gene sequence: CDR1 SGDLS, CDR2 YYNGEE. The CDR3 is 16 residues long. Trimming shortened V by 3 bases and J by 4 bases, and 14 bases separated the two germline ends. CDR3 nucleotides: TGTGCCAGCAGCGCCGCTCCGGGGGTCGGGGCCAACGTCCTGACTTTC. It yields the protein CASSAAPGVGANVLTF.

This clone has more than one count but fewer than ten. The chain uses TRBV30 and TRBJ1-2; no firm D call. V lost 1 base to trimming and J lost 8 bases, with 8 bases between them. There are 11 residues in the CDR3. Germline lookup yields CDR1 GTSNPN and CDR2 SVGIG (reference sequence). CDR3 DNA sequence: TGTGCCTGGAGTGCCCCGACAGGCTACACCTTC. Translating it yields CAWSAPTGYTF.

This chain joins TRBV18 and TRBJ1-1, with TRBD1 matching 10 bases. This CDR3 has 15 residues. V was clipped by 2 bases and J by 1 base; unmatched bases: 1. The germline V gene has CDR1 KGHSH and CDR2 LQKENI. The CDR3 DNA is TGTGCCAGCTCACCAAGGACAGGGGGGAACACTGAAGCTTTCTTT. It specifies CASSPRTGGNTEAFF.

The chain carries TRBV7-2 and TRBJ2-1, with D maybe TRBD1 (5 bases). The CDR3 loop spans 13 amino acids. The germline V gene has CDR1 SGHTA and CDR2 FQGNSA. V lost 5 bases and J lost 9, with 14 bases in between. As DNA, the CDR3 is TGTGCCAGCAGCCTGGGGCCTACAGGTGAGCAGTTCTTC. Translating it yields CASSLGPTGEQFF.

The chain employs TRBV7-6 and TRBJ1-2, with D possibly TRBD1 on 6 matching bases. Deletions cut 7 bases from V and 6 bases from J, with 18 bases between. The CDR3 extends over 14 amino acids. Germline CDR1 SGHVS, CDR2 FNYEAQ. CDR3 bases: TGTGCCAGCACCCCCGGCAGGGGACGTCATGGCTACACCTTC. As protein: CASTPGRGRHGYTF.

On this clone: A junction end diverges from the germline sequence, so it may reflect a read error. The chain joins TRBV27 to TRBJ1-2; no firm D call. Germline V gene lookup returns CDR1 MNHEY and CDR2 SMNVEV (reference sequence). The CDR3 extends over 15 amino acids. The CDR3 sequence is CASSLEGLNNYGYPF. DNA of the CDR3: TGTGCCAGCAGTCTTGAAGGACTGAATAACTATGGCTACCCCTTC.